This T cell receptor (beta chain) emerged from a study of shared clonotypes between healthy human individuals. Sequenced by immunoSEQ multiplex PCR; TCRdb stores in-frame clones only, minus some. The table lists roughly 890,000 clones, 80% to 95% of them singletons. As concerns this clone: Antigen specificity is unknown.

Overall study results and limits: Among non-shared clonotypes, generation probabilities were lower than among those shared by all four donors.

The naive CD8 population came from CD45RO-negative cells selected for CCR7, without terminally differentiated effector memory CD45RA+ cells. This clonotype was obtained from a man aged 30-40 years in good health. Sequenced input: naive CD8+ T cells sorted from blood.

The CDR3 nucleotides are TGCGCCAGCAGCCAAGGGGGGTTCGGTAGCAATCAGCCCCAGCATTTT. It encodes CASSQGGFGSNQPQHF. The gene calls are TRBV4-1 and TRBJ1-5, with D possibly being TRBD1 (5 bases). V was pared by 1 base and J by 0 bases, with 10 bases between. Germline V gene lookup returns CDR1 MGHRA and CDR2 YSYEKL. This CDR3 region has 16 residues.